Listed below are T cell receptor beta chains from one sample, sequenced in a study of Ad26.COV2.S vaccination and SARS-CoV-2 variants. Only in-frame clones appear in the TCRdb table, and some are missing; sequencing was by immunoSEQ multiplex PCR. Seen here are 400,000 to 500,000 clones, roughly 89% observed once, and the top ten hold 2.5% to 3%. The source was peripheral blood, collected in a trial of Ad26.COV2.S vaccine versus placebo. Source of these receptors: a person between 18 and 59 years old who received the Ad26.COV2.S COVID-19 vaccine or a placebo. Each CDR3 is given with its conserved first and last residue. Each record gives: V gene, clone size, D gene, J gene, CDR3 protein, CDR3 DNA. A D gene is named only where the DNA matches it firmly. The size entry is marked missing in some rows and otherwise reads once, few, many or a size class.

TRBV30	-	-	TRBJ1-6	CAWSEGVSRFPLHF	TGTGCCTGGAGCGAAGGGGTCTCTCGGTTCCCCCTCCACTTT
TRBV5-1	-	TRBD2	TRBJ2-3	CASSLVLAGGTDTQYF	TGCGCCAGCAGCTTGGTTCTGGCGGGAGGTACAGATACGCAGTATTTT
TRBV9	-	-	TRBJ2-5	CASSVRSEETQYF	TGTGCCAGCAGCGTTCGGAGCGAAGAGACCCAGTACTTC
TRBV24-1	once	-	TRBJ2-1	CATSAVGGDNEQFF	TGTGCCACCAGTGCCGTTGGGGGCGACAATGAGCAGTTCTTC
TRBV12-3/TRBV12-4	-	-	TRBJ2-1	CASSLIETNEQFF	TGTGCCAGCAGTTTAATCGAGACAAATGAGCAGTTCTTC
TRBV5-5	-	-	TRBJ1-4	CASSLGHTGEKLFF	TGTGCCAGCAGCCTGGGACATACGGGGGAAAAACTGTTTTTT
TRBV5-1	once	TRBD1	TRBJ1-6	CASSTGQGGNSPLHF	TGCGCCAGCAGCACAGGACAGGGTGGCAATTCACCCCTCCACTTT
TRBV7-2	-	TRBD1	TRBJ2-3	CASSSVQGYTQYF	TGTGCCAGCAGCTCGGTACAGGGGTACACGCAGTATTTT
TRBV7-8	-	-	TRBJ2-5	CASSPNEETQYF	TGTGCCAGCAGCCCGAACGAAGAGACCCAGTACTTC
TRBV9	-	TRBD2	TRBJ2-1	CASSVGSGSYNEQFF	TGTGCCAGCAGCGTAGGGAGCGGGAGTTACAATGAGCAGTTCTTC
TRBV25-1	few	-	TRBJ1-5	CASSEGSFQPQHF	TGTGCCAGCAGTGAAGGCTCGTTTCAGCCCCAGCATTTT
TRBV19	-	TRBD1	TRBJ1-2	CASSIWALPDRVGNYGYTF	TGTGCCAGTAGTATATGGGCCCTCCCGGACAGGGTCGGCAACTATGGCTACACCTTC
TRBV2	-	-	TRBJ2-7	CASSPMDRVSTYEQYF	TGTGCCAGCAGTCCAATGGATAGGGTCTCGACCTACGAGCAGTACTTC
TRBV7-2	-	-	TRBJ1-3	CASSLVGQAGNTIYF	TGTGCCAGCAGCTTAGTGGGTCAGGCGGGAAACACCATATATTTT
TRBV5-1	few	TRBD1	TRBJ1-6	CASSHGTGGSPLHF	TGCGCCAGCAGCCACGGGACAGGGGGATCACCCCTCCACTTT
TRBV3-1/TRBV3-2	-	-	TRBJ1-1	CASSQDGGFTEAFF	TGTGCCAGCAGCCAAGATGGAGGATTCACTGAAGCTTTCTTT
TRBV18	-	TRBD1	TRBJ2-7	CASSPVGQGYEQYF	TGTGCCAGCTCACCGGTTGGACAGGGCTACGAGCAGTACTTC
TRBV6-5	once	-	TRBJ2-1	CASSYTAGNEQFF	TGTGCCAGCAGTTACACAGCAGGGAATGAGCAGTTCTTC
TRBV6-2/TRBV6-3	-	-	TRBJ1-2	CASSVYLTVLYGYTF	TGTGCCAGCAGCGTATACTTGACAGTCCTCTATGGCTACACCTTC
TRBV7-9	-	TRBD2	TRBJ2-5	CASSLARWGTSSPQETQYF	TGTGCCAGCAGCTTAGCGCGATGGGGGACTAGCTCCCCTCAAGAGACCCAGTACTTC
TRBV10-3	-	TRBD1	TRBJ1-2	CARWTGQANYGYTF	TGTGCCCGGTGGACAGGACAAGCTAACTATGGCTACACCTTC
TRBV4-3	once	-	TRBJ1-1	CASSLRMNTEAFF	TGCGCCAGCAGCCTCCGGATGAACACTGAAGCTTTCTTT
TRBV11-2	-	-	TRBJ2-1	CASSFRVSSYNEQFF	TGTGCCAGCAGCTTTAGGGTTAGCTCCTACAATGAGCAGTTCTTC
TRBV4-2	-	TRBD2	TRBJ2-2	CASSQFSGEGGELFF	TGTGCCAGCAGCCAATTTAGCGGGGAAGGGGGGGAGCTGTTTTTT
TRBV5-1	-	TRBD2	TRBJ2-1	CASSLAPSGGYNEQFF	TGCGCCAGCAGCTTGGCCCCTAGCGGGGGTTACAATGAGCAGTTCTTC
TRBV7-3	-	TRBD2	TRBJ2-1	CASSPSGGFYNEQFF	TGTGCCAGCAGCCCCAGCGGGGGGTTCTACAATGAGCAGTTCTTC
TRBV4-1	-	TRBD1	TRBJ1-4	CASSHLDRGNEKLFF	TGCGCCAGCAGCCATCTGGACAGGGGAAATGAAAAACTGTTTTTT
TRBV5-1	-	-	TRBJ1-5	CASSLDGRATQPQHF	TGCGCCAGCAGCTTGGACGGCAGGGCGACTCAGCCCCAGCATTTT
TRBV7-2	-	TRBD1	TRBJ1-2	CASSPAGGSGYTF	TGTGCCAGCAGCCCAGCAGGGGGGAGTGGCTACACCTTC
TRBV18	-	-	TRBJ2-5	CASSPYSQGETQYF	TGTGCCAGCTCACCATATTCCCAGGGGGAGACCCAGTACTTC
TRBV5-1	few	-	TRBJ1-1	CASSFDSRNTEAFF	TGCGCCAGCAGCTTTGACAGTCGGAACACTGAAGCTTTCTTT
TRBV4-3	-	-	TRBJ2-3	CASSQEYVTGPNTDTQYF	TGCGCCAGCAGCCAAGAGTATGTTACAGGGCCGAACACAGATACGCAGTATTTT
TRBV5-1	-	-	TRBJ2-2	CASSPGAENTGELFF	TGCGCCAGCAGCCCCGGAGCGGAGAACACCGGGGAGCTGTTTTTT
TRBV9	-	TRBD2	TRBJ2-1	CASSTTPGTSGSLAYNEQFF	TGTGCCAGCAGCACAACACCCGGGACTAGCGGGAGTTTGGCCTACAATGAGCAGTTCTTC
TRBV5-1	-	-	TRBJ1-6	CASRLENSPLHF	TGCGCCAGCAGACTGGAGAATTCACCCCTCCACTTT
TRBV6-5	-	-	TRBJ1-1	CASSRPAGDTEAFF	TGTGCCAGCAGTCGACCCGCCGGGGACACTGAAGCTTTCTTT
TRBV12-5	once	TRBD1	TRBJ2-5	CASGLNRGISGETQYF	TGTGCTAGTGGCCTCAACAGGGGAATATCGGGAGAGACCCAGTACTTC
TRBV28	-	-	TRBJ1-3	CASSQILSGNTIYF	TGTGCCAGCAGTCAAATCCTCTCTGGAAACACCATATATTTT
TRBV27	once	-	TRBJ1-2	CASNLKGVPLYGYTF	TGTGCCAGCAACTTGAAAGGGGTTCCCCTCTATGGCTACACCTTC
TRBV7-3	-	TRBD2	TRBJ2-3	CASSRPGLGAQYF	TGTGCCAGCAGCAGACCGGGACTAGGAGCGCAGTATTTT
TRBV6-5	-	TRBD1	TRBJ2-3	CASSPTGFDTQYF	TGTGCCAGCAGCCCGACAGGGTTCGATACGCAGTATTTT
TRBV27	-	-	TRBJ2-3	CASSSRIHTDTQYF	TGTGCCAGCAGTTCGAGAATACACACAGATACGCAGTATTTT
TRBV5-8	-	TRBD2	TRBJ2-4	CASSTRAGGMGKNIQYF	TGTGCCAGCAGCACGAGGGCGGGGGGAATGGGCAAAAACATTCAGTACTTC
TRBV29-1	-	TRBD2	TRBJ2-1	CSVQSGSDYNEQFF	TGCAGCGTCCAAAGCGGGAGTGATTACAATGAGCAGTTCTTC
TRBV7-6	-	TRBD1	TRBJ2-1	CASSPGTVSSYNEQFF	TGTGCCAGCAGCCCCGGGACAGTGAGCTCCTACAATGAGCAGTTCTTC
TRBV7-2	-	-	TRBJ2-1	CASSLGGPANEQFF	TGTGCCAGCAGCTTAGGGGGCCCAGCTAATGAGCAGTTCTTC
TRBV5-1	-	-	TRBJ1-1	CASSLGGERTEAFF	TGCGCCAGCAGCTTGGGTGGGGAGCGCACTGAAGCTTTCTTT
TRBV14	-	-	TRBJ2-7	CASSPLDPYEQYF	TGTGCCAGCAGCCCACTGGACCCTTACGAGCAGTACTTC
TRBV13	-	-	TRBJ2-3	CASSPKGGWTTDTQYF	TGTGCCAGCAGCCCAAAGGGGGGGTGGACCACAGATACGCAGTATTTT
TRBV5-6	-	-	TRBJ1-3	CASSDGRYPSGNTIYF	TGTGCCAGCAGCGACGGACGGTACCCCTCTGGAAACACCATATATTTT
TRBV14	-	TRBD2	TRBJ2-5	CASSQDSEREGVETQYF	TGTGCCAGCAGCCAAGATAGTGAGCGGGAGGGAGTGGAGACCCAGTACTTC
TRBV5-1	-	-	TRBJ2-1	CASSFQGKNNEQFF	TGCGCCAGCAGCTTCCAGGGTAAGAACAATGAGCAGTTCTTC
TRBV7-9	once	-	TRBJ2-7	CASSWDLPVGEQYF	TGTGCCAGCAGCTGGGACCTACCTGTGGGGGAGCAGTACTTC